Each of the 20 T cell receptor beta chains below was sequenced from the same sample in a study of early T cells in non-severe SARS-CoV-2 infection. From the 5' RACE reads, TCRdb called clonotypes with MiXCR, one entry per CDR3 protein. The sample yields tens of thousands of distinct CDR3 sequences, around 6.5% seen once. Sequencing was carried out using whole blood. The receptors originated from an adult who was a healthcare worker with PCR-confirmed SARS-CoV-2 infection or an uninfected control (not recorded which).

This clonotype was counted a few times. The V and J genes are TRBV28 and TRBJ2-3, with 9 bases identical to TRBD2. After removal of 8 bases from V and 1 base from J, the junction contained 10 bases not matched to a gene. Looked up from germline, CDR1 is MDHEN and CDR2 is SYDVKM. This CDR3 region has 16 residues. For the CDR3, the DNA is TGTGCCAGCCCAGAAGCGGGAGGCCTCGGCACAGATACGCAGTATTTT. It translates to CASPEAGGLGTDTQYF.

This clonotype showed up many times. This rearrangement joins TRBV19 to TRBJ2-3; 12 nucleotides line up with TRBD2. Trimming at V came to 0 bases and at J to 4 bases, leaving 5 bases not matched to a gene. Germline loops: CDR1 LNHDA, CDR2 SQIVND (reference sequence). The CDR3 extends over 17 amino acids. CDR3 nucleotide sequence: TGTGCCAGTAGTATAGATCTAGCGGGAGGGCCCGCAGATACGCAGTATTTT. Translating it yields CASSIDLAGGPADTQYF.

This clonotype appeared many times. This sequence joins TRBV5-1 and TRBJ1-1, with TRBD1 matching over 7 bases. CDR3 size: 17 residues. V lost 0 bases to trimming and J lost 3 bases; unmatched junction nucleotides: 11. Germline CDR1 is SGHRS and CDR2 is YFSETQ. The DNA for the CDR3 is TGCGCCAGCAGCTTGGACCAGGGGGGTTATCGTGACACTGAAGCTTTCTTT. Protein sequence: CASSLDQGGYRDTEAFF.

CDR3 sequence reads: CASSTPSDLDTQYF. CDR3 DNA sequence: TGTGCCAGCAGTACACCCTCCGATTTGGATACGCAGTATTTT. V usage is TRBV25-1 and J usage is TRBJ2-3; D not certain. Germline V gives CDR1 MGHDK, CDR2 SYGVNS. V lost 5 bases, J lost 6 bases, and 15 bases lay in between. This CDR3 spans 14 amino acids.

This clonotype was counted at least ten times. The V call is TRBV5-5, the J call TRBJ2-1; no clear D. The CDR3 is 15 amino acids. The germline V and J ends were trimmed by 3 bases and 6 bases, with 16 bases remaining between them. CDR1 is SGHKS and CDR2 is YYEKEE in the germline V gene (reference sequence). CDR3 residues: CASSSRFPDVNEQFF. The CDR3 nucleotides read TGTGCCAGCAGCTCCCGATTTCCCGACGTCAATGAGCAGTTCTTC.

The chain is built from TRBV29-1 and TRBJ2-3; no definite D call. Trimming left V 3 bases short and J 6 bases short, with 13 bases between. Germline V CDR1 and CDR2: SQVTM, ANQGSEA. CDR3 length: 13 amino acids. The CDR3: CSVEVVTRDTQYF. The CDR3 region has the DNA TGCAGCGTTGAGGTCGTTACCAGGGATACGCAGTATTTT.

This clonotype has only a few counts. The rearrangement joins TRBV27 to TRBJ2-1; 9 bases fit TRBD1. Trimming removed 3 bases from V and 6 bases from J; junction bases left unmatched: 12. Germline lookup yields CDR1 MNHEY and CDR2 SMNVEV (reference sequence). This CDR3 contains 17 residues. DNA of the CDR3: TGTGCCAGCAGTTTCTCCGTGGGGGGACAGGGCCTCAATGAGCAGTTCTTC. It yields the protein CASSFSVGGQGLNEQFF.

This clonotype showed up just a few times. The chain has TRBV20-1 and TRBJ2-5; the D is unclear. The CDR3 has 15 residues. Trimming took off 0 bases at V and 1 base at J, with 12 bases between the two ends. Germline-derived CDR1 and CDR2 are DFQATT and SNEGSKA (reference sequence). CDR3 sequence reads: CSARDIIRAQETQYF. The DNA of the CDR3 is TGCAGTGCTAGAGATATAATACGCGCCCAAGAGACCCAGTACTTC.

This clonotype occurred many times. The rearrangement links TRBV4-1 to TRBJ2-1; 9 bases match TRBD2. Per germline, CDR1 MGHRA and CDR2 YSYEKL. V lost 1 base, J lost 8 bases, and 24 bases stayed unmatched. The length of the CDR3 is 21 residues. CDR3 in amino acids: CASSQVPPLAGRGFVIHEQFF. For the CDR3, the DNA is TGCGCCAGCAGCCAAGTCCCCCCCCTAGCGGGAAGGGGGTTCGTTATCCATGAGCAGTTCTTC.

Many counts were recorded for this clonotype. V usage is TRBV28 and J usage is TRBJ2-7, with D possibly TRBD1 on 6 matching bases. The CDR3 is 15 amino acids. Looked up from germline, CDR1 is MDHEN and CDR2 is SYDVKM. The V and J ends lost 6 bases and 0 bases respectively, with 15 bases between them. The CDR3: CASSPAGVSSYEQYF. CDR3 bases: TGTGCCAGCAGCCCCGCAGGGGTAAGCTCCTACGAGCAGTACTTC.

The table lists this clonotype with a few counts. The CDR3 sequence is CASSLGFKRLSSYNEQFF. In DNA, the CDR3 is TGTGCCAGCAGCTTAGGGTTTAAGCGACTGAGCTCCTACAATGAGCAGTTCTTC. The chain joins TRBV11-2 to TRBJ2-1; no clear D gene. V was cut by 1 base and J by 0 bases, with 16 bases left in between. This CDR3 is 18 amino acids long. The germline CDR1 and CDR2 sequences are SGHAT and FQNNGV.

This clonotype showed up many times. The CDR3 DNA reads as TGTGCCAGCAGTGTCCCGGGGGTAGGAGAAGAGACCCAGTACTTC. Protein: CASSVPGVGEETQYF. This sequence joins TRBV6-2 or TRBV6-3 and TRBJ2-5, with a tentative D call TRBD2 (6 bases). In germline, CDR1 is MNHEY, CDR2 SVGEGT. There are 15 residues in the CDR3. Trimming stripped 5 bases from V and 3 bases from J, with 16 bases between.

This clonotype was found many times. The chain links TRBV12-3 or TRBV12-4 to TRBJ2-1, with TRBD2 matching over 9 bases. The CDR3 is 15 amino acids. V trimming: 1 base; J trimming: 4 bases; junction bases outside the gene matches: 2. The chain's CDR3 is CASSLGTSEYNEQFF. DNA for the CDR3: TGTGCCAGCAGTTTAGGGACTAGCGAATACAATGAGCAGTTCTTC.

This clonotype was found many times. V gene TRBV5-6 combines with J gene TRBJ1-6; 8 positions agree with TRBD1. Trimming at V came to 4 bases and at J to 1 base, leaving 7 bases not matched to a gene. The CDR3 loop spans 17 amino acids. CDR1 is SGHDT and CDR2 is YYEEEE in the germline V gene. CDR3: CASSVTGEVSYNSPLHF. The CDR3 nucleotides read TGTGCCAGCAGCGTGACAGGGGAGGTATCCTATAATTCACCCCTCCACTTT.

This clonotype was recorded at least ten times. The chain uses TRBV9 and TRBJ2-5, with 9 bases lining up with TRBD2. J gave up 2 bases and V 0 bases, and 11 bases lay outside the gene matches. The CDR3 length is 18 residues. The germline V gene has CDR1 SGDLS and CDR2 YYNGEE. The CDR3 DNA reads TGTGCCAGCAGCGTAGACCCAACCGGCGCGGGAGGGCAAGAGACCCAGTACTTC. This sequence encodes CASSVDPTGAGGQETQYF.

This clonotype showed up many times. CDR3 bases: TGTGCCTGGGACTACTGGGACCAGACTGAAGCTTTCTTT. Amino acid sequence: CAWDYWDQTEAFF. The chain employs TRBV30 and TRBJ1-1, with a weak D call TRBD1 (5 bases). Trimming cost V 5 bases and J 5 bases, with 15 bases left between them. This CDR3 comprises 13 residues. Germline V gene lookup returns CDR1 GTSNPN and CDR2 SVGIG (reference sequence).

CDR3 coding DNA: TGCAGCGTAGGACTAGCGGCTTCCTTAACCTACGAGCAGTACTTC. Amino acids: CSVGLAASLTYEQYF. The chain is built from TRBV29-1 and TRBJ2-7; TRBD2 agrees at 10 bases. The J segment lost 2 bases and the V segment lost 6 bases, leaving 10 bases of the junction unmatched. The germline V gene has CDR1 SQVTM and CDR2 ANQGSEA. This CDR3 region has 15 residues.

In this sample, this clonotype turned up many times. The rearrangement uses TRBV29-1 and TRBJ2-2; D unclear. Between the trimmed V and J ends, which lost 5 bases and 4 bases, there was a span of 14 bases. Germline CDR1 and CDR2: SQVTM and ANQGSEA. CDR3 length: 14 residues. CDR3 sequence: CSVPGRSRTGELFF. The DNA for the CDR3 is TGCAGCGTTCCCGGTAGATCGCGCACCGGGGAGCTGTTTTTT.

This chain links TRBV20-1 with TRBJ2-7; D gene ambiguous. V was trimmed by 2 bases and J by 2 bases, leaving 13 bases between them. The CDR3 extends over 14 amino acids. Germline loops: CDR1 DFQATT, CDR2 SNEGSKA (reference sequence). CDR3 in DNA: TGCAGTGCTAGACCCTGGAACAACGCCTACGAGCAGTACTTC. As protein: CSARPWNNAYEQYF.

This clonotype was observed a handful of times. The chain couples TRBV29-1 to TRBJ2-2; D may be TRBD2 (5 bases). CDR1 is SQVTM and CDR2 is ANQGSEA in the germline V gene. Trimming removed 4 bases from V and 1 base from J, with 10 bases in between. The CDR3 covers 14 residues. In DNA form, the CDR3 reads TGCAGCGTTGGGACGGGGAAGAACACCGGGGAGCTGTTTTTT. This codes for CSVGTGKNTGELFF.